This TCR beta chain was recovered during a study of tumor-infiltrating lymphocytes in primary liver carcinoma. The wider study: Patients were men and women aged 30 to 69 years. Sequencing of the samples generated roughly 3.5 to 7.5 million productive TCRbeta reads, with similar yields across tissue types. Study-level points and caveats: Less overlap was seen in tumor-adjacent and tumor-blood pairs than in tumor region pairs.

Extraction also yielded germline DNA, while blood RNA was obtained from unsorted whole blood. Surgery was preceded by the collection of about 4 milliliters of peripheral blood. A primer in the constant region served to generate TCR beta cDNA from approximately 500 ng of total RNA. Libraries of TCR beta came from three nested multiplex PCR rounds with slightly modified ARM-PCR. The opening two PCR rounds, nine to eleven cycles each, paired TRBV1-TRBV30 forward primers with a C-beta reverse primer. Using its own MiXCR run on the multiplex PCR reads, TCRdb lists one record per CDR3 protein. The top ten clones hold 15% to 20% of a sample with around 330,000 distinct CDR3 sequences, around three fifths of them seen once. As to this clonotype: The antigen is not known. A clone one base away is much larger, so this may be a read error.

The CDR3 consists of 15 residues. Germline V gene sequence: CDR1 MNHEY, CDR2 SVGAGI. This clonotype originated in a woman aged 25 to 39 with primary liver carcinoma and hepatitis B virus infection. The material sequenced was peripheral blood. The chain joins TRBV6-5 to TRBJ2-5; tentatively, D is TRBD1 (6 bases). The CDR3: CASRSTGPSGETHYF. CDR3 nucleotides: TGTGCCAGCAGGTCAACAGGGCCTAGTGGGGAGACCCACTACTTC.